This TCR beta chain comes out of a study of cytomegalovirus exposure and HLA in healthy donors. Study-wide context: A prior analysis found 117 million unique TCR beta sequences from around 200 million T cells.

Though probably carrying unrecorded immune exposures, donors were nominally healthy at sampling. A word on this clone: Its antigen is currently unknown.

PCR involved 60 Vbeta and 13 Jbeta primers. The repertoire was sequenced with immunoSEQ multiplex PCR; TCRdb's copy has only in-frame clones and lacks some. The repertoire holds about 130,000 clones, with over 9.5% as singletons. The CDR3 totals 15 residues. The V gene's germline CDR1 is SGHNT and CDR2 YENEEA. The V and J ends lost 5 bases and 5 bases, in that order; junction bases with no gene match: 9. Notes on the study in general: Later, TCR association rates were found to vary by HLA locus, highest for DRB1 and lowest for HLA-C. Presence/absence analyses supposed approximately even sequencing depth among donors.

Material: PBMCs. This chain uses TRBV11-3 with TRBJ2-7; 10 bases agree with TRBD2. The source of this sequence is a woman aged 18-29 years in good health and CMV-seropositive. CDR3 coding DNA: TGTGCCAGCAGCCTTACTAGCGGGATTTGGGACGAGCAGTACTTC. Protein: CASSLTSGIWDEQYF.